This T cell receptor (beta chain) comes out of a study of Ad26.COV2.S vaccination and SARS-CoV-2 variants. Sample treatment: about 20 received Ad26.COV2.S at low or high dose, single or two shots; about five received placebo; per-sample allocation not given. The samples date from day 63 after the first vaccine or placebo injection. This clone has more than one count but fewer than ten. The data were produced by immunoSEQ multiplex PCR, yet TCRdb's version contains in-frame clones alone and is incomplete. In the table there are about 350,000 clones, about 88% of which are singletons. The sequence came from a person between 18 and 65 years old who received the Ad26.COV2.S COVID-19 vaccine or a placebo. Sequences were derived from peripheral blood, sampled in a trial of Ad26.COV2.S vaccine versus placebo.

CDR3 sequence: CASMGQSNTEAFF. The DNA for the CDR3 is TGTGCCAGCATGGGACAGTCGAACACTGAAGCTTTCTTT. This chain joins TRBV7-2 and TRBJ1-1, with 7 positions matching TRBD1. In germline, CDR1 is SGHTA, CDR2 FQGNSA. Unmatched junction bases numbered 3, after V lost 7 bases and J lost 1 base. This CDR3 region has 13 residues.